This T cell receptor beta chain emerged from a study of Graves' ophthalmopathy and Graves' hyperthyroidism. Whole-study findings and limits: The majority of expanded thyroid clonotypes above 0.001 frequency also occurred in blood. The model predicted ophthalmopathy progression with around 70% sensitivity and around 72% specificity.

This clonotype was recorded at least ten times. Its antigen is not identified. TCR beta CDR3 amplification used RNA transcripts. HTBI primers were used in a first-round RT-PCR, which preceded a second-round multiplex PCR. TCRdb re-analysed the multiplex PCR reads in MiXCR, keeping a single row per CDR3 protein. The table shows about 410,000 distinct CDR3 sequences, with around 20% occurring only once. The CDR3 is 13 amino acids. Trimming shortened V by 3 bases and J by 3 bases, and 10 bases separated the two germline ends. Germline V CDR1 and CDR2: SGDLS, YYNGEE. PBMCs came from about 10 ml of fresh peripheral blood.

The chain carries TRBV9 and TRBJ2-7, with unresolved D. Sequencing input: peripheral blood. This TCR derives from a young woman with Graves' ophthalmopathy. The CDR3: CASSAGADYEQYF. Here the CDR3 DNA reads TGTGCCAGCAGCGCGGGTGCGGACTACGAGCAGTACTTC.